This T cell receptor (beta chain) was retrieved from a study of PD-L1 blockade in urothelial cancer. About the research overall: About 85% of the 29 patients were men with bladder-origin urothelial cancer.

Sequenced by immunoSEQ multiplex PCR; TCRdb stores in-frame clones only, minus some. The data show around 40,000 clones, around four fifths seen once. The length of the CDR3 is 16 residues. V was pared by 2 bases and J by 7 bases, with 11 bases of the junction left unmatched. Germline V CDR1 and CDR2: KGHSH, LQKENI. Source: PBMCs, taken around atezolizumab (anti-PD-L1) treatment. This sequence originates from a man aged 55 to 70 with urothelial cancer. The V gene is TRBV18, the J gene TRBJ2-1; 7 bases agree with TRBD2. The CDR3 DNA is TGTGCCAGCTCACCAAGAGGCCTAGCGGAAAAAAATGAGCAGTTCTTC. Translated, it gives CASSPRGLAEKNEQFF. The full variable domain, completed using reference TRBV18 and TRBJ2-1, is NAGVMQNPRHLVRRRGQEARLRCSPMKGHSHVYWYRQLPEEGLKFMVYLQKENIIDESGMPKERFSAEFPKEGPSILRIQQVVRGDSAAYFCASSPRGLAEKNEQFFGPGTRLTVL.